Listed here is a single T cell receptor (beta chain). The study ran its PCR with 60 Vbeta and 13 Jbeta primers. The protocol was immunoSEQ multiplex PCR, while the TCRdb copy is restricted to in-frame clones and leaves out a portion. The data contain 100,000 to 150,000 clones, around 8.5% of them seen just once; the ten biggest clones take up about 5.5%. This sample is drawn from a study of cytomegalovirus exposure and HLA in healthy donors. Trimming removed 3 bases from V and 4 bases from J, with 27 bases in between. This CDR3 has 19 amino acids. CDR1 is LNHDA and CDR2 is SQIVND in the germline V gene (reference sequence).

Material for sequencing was PBMCs. The V call is TRBV19, the J call TRBJ1-1, with D possibly matching TRBD1 (5 bases). This sequence was found in a man in his forties or fifties in good health and CMV-seronegative. The CDR3 protein is CASSIPGVGRLAIATEAFF. CDR3 DNA sequence: TGTGCCAGTAGTATTCCGGGGGTTGGACGGTTGGCAATCGCCACTGAAGCTTTCTTT.